The clone carrying this T cell receptor (beta chain) was found a few times. Its antigen is not known. CDR1 and CDR2 (germline): SGHTA, FQGNSA. V was trimmed by 4 bases and J by 9 bases, leaving 10 bases between them. This CDR3 spans 13 amino acids. Sample treatment: approximately 9-day PBMC culture with coronavirus spike peptide pools or control peptides (ViraFEST assay). The data derive from a study of vaccination and CD4 T cells after COVID-19. Sequencing of cultured CD4+ T cell DNA used the Oncomine TCR Beta short-read assay. From the PCR reads, TCRdb called clonotypes with MiXCR, one entry per CDR3 protein. The data show about 20,000 distinct CDR3 sequences, 65% to 70% seen once.

This TCR was recovered from a human donor who had recovered from COVID-19. The chain is built from TRBV7-2 and TRBJ1-6; TRBD1 might be the D (6 bases). Sequencing input: CD4+ T cells from blood, cultured in vitro. Here the CDR3 DNA reads TGTGCCAGCAGCTCGGACAGAAGTTCACCCCTCCACTTT. Protein product: CASSSDRSSPLHF.